The next 27 T cell receptor beta chains were all read from a single sample in a study of cytomegalovirus exposure and HLA in healthy donors. Primers for the PCR totalled 60 Vbeta and 13 Jbeta. Sequencing used immunoSEQ multiplex PCR; TCRdb keeps in-frame clones, though not all of them. The sample contains 200,000 or so clones, approximately 81% of which appear only once. Sequencing used PBMCs. The receptors originated from a human donor in good health.

The V gene is TRBV4-3, the J gene TRBJ2-1; TRBD2 is a possible D gene (5 bases). This CDR3 has 17 amino acids. Between the trimmed V and J ends, which lost 0 bases and 1 base, there was a span of 13 bases. Germline CDR1 LGHNA, CDR2 YSLEER. The CDR3 DNA sequence: TGCGCCAGCAGCCAAGATTCTAGCCCACCATCCTACAATGAGCAGTTCTTC. Translation gives CASSQDSSPPSYNEQFF.

The CDR3 DNA sequence: TGTGCCAGCAGCTCCCCTATCCGAGGGAGCGGGAGTTTGGACACAGATACGCAGTATTTT. Protein product: CASSSPIRGSGSLDTDTQYF. This sequence joins TRBV5-4 and TRBJ2-3; 8 bases fit TRBD2. The CDR3 loop spans 20 amino acids. Germline CDR1 and CDR2: SGHNT and YYREEE (reference sequence). Trimming removed 3 bases from V and 2 bases from J; junction bases left unmatched: 20.

This rearrangement joins TRBV15 to TRBJ2-5, with 8 nucleotides matching TRBD2. CDR1 is LNHNV, CDR2 YYDKDF, per germline (reference sequence). This CDR3 region has 13 residues. The junction had 1 base not matched to a gene; V was cut back by 2 bases and J by 5 bases. In DNA form, the CDR3 reads TGTGCCACCAGCAGAATAGCGGGGGAGACCCAGTACTTC. Translation: CATSRIAGETQYF.

In its sample, this clone was seen a few times. The chain recombines TRBV6-1 with TRBJ1-2, with D tentatively TRBD1 (5 bases). The CDR3 runs to 15 residues. Germline assignment: CDR1 MNHNS and CDR2 SASEGT. V shed 6 bases and J shed 5 bases, with 19 bases lying between them. Here the CDR3 DNA reads TGTGCCAGCAGACCTTTGACAGTTTCGCCATATGGCTACACCTTC. This sequence encodes CASRPLTVSPYGYTF.

The chain joins TRBV5-1 to TRBJ2-5, with 10 bases aligning to TRBD1. In germline, CDR1 is SGHRS, CDR2 YFSETQ. The junction had 7 bases not matched to a gene; V was cut back by 4 bases and J by 4 bases. This CDR3 region has 15 residues. The CDR3 here is CASSEPDRGRETQYF. The DNA of the CDR3 is TGCGCCAGCAGCGAGCCGGACAGGGGGAGAGAGACCCAGTACTTC. The entire variable domain, with the rest obtained from reference TRBV5-1 and TRBJ2-5, is as follows: KAGVTQTPRYLIKTRGQQVTLSCSPISGHRSVSWYQQTPGQGLQFLFEYFSETQRNKGNFPGRFSGRQFSNSRSEMNVSTLELGDSALYLCASSEPDRGRETQYFGPGTRLLVL.

The chain couples TRBV28 to TRBJ2-5; 8 bases agree with TRBD2. There are 14 residues in the CDR3. V lost 2 bases and J lost 5; bases outside the gene matches: 4. Germline V lookup: CDR1 MDHEN, CDR2 SYDVKM. CDR3 nucleotides: TGTGCCAGCAGTTTAGCGGGAGGTGTGGAGACCCAGTACTTC. Encoded protein: CASSLAGGVETQYF.

A single count supports this clone. This chain connects TRBV7-8 to TRBJ2-7; 13 bases are a match to TRBD2. The J segment lost 3 bases and the V segment lost 2 bases, leaving 10 bases of the junction unmatched. Germline CDR1 is SGHVS and CDR2 is FQNEAQ. This CDR3 has 18 amino acids. The CDR3, as DNA: TGTGCCAGCAGCTTACGGACTAGCGGGAGTGCAACGATCTACGAGCAGTACTTC. Amino acid sequence: CASSLRTSGSATIYEQYF.

Notes on this clone: An end of the junction does not agree with germline; a read error may underlie this. The genes are TRBV28 and TRBJ2-7; TRBD2 matches 9 bases. CDR1 is MDHEN and CDR2 is SYDVKM in the germline V gene. CDR3 size: 14 residues. This CDR3 reads CASRLGLAIDERYF. The CDR3 DNA follows: TGTGCCAGCAGGCTCGGACTAGCGATCGACGAGCGGTACTTC.

The J gene is TRBJ2-2, the V gene TRBV28; D not resolved. Trimming cost V 6 bases and J 6 bases, with 8 bases left between them. The CDR3 covers 12 residues. The germline gives CDR1 MDHEN, CDR2 SYDVKM. The CDR3 coding sequence is TGTGCCAGCAGGAGAAGAGCCGGGGAGCTGTTTTTT. Translation: CASRRRAGELFF.

The CDR3 bases are TGCAGCGGCGCCCCTGGATCTAGCGGGGAGACCCAGTACTTC. Protein sequence: CSGAPGSSGETQYF. The V call is TRBV29-1, the J call TRBJ2-5; 8 nucleotides align to TRBD2. Germline V gives CDR1 SQVTM, CDR2 ANQGSEA. This CDR3 spans 14 amino acids. V was pared by 7 bases and J by 5 bases, with 12 bases of the junction left unmatched.

In this sample, this clone turned up once. The V and J genes are TRBV9 and TRBJ2-3; 12 bases line up with TRBD2. In germline, CDR1 is SGDLS, CDR2 YYNGEE. The CDR3 consists of 16 residues. The trim removed 3 bases at V and 6 bases at J, leaving 8 bases unmatched. CDR3 residues: CASSAPGLAGTDTQYF. CDR3 sequence (DNA): TGTGCCAGCAGCGCCCCAGGACTAGCGGGAACGGATACGCAGTATTTT.

The chain carries TRBV5-4 and TRBJ1-1; D may be TRBD1 (6 bases). The germline V and J ends were trimmed by 4 bases and 4 bases, with 14 bases remaining between them. Germline CDR1 SGHNT, CDR2 YYREEE (reference sequence). This CDR3 region has 14 residues. The CDR3: CASSPLQGSTEAFF. CDR3 bases: TGTGCCAGCAGCCCTCTTCAGGGGTCCACTGAAGCTTTCTTT.

The CDR3 bases are TGTGCCAGCAGTGAATATTTCGCGGGAGTACGGTACGAGCAGTACTTC. Amino acid sequence: CASSEYFAGVRYEQYF. The chain has TRBV6-1 and TRBJ2-7, with 7 bases aligning to TRBD2. V lost 2 bases to trimming and J lost 4 bases; unmatched junction nucleotides: 11. Germline V gene sequence: CDR1 MNHNS, CDR2 SASEGT. The CDR3 loop spans 16 amino acids.

The chain uses TRBV15 and TRBJ2-7; D is possibly TRBD1 (6 bases). The CDR3 consists of 15 residues. Trimming removed 3 bases from V and 3 bases from J, with 15 bases in between. Germline loops: CDR1 LNHNV, CDR2 YYDKDF (reference sequence). The CDR3 here is CATSSNRDTYYEQYF. The CDR3 DNA follows: TGTGCCACCAGCAGTAACCGGGACACCTACTACGAGCAGTACTTC.

The genes are TRBV5-4 and TRBJ2-7; 10 bases agree with TRBD1. CDR3 size: 15 residues. V dropped 4 bases and J dropped 1; count of bases not matched to a gene: 5. CDR1 is SGHNT and CDR2 is YYREEE in the germline V gene (reference sequence). Written as DNA, the CDR3 is TGTGCCAGCAGCCGGGGACAGGGGAAGTCCTACGAGCAGTACTTC. This encodes CASSRGQGKSYEQYF.

The chain uses TRBV23-1 and TRBJ1-4; TRBD1 agrees at 12 bases. TRBV23-1 is filed as an ORF, its function uncertain. The CDR3 contains 16 residues. The V gene end was trimmed by 0 bases and the J gene end by 11 bases; junction bases not matched to a gene: 7. Here the CDR3 reads CASSQSTGQGAWKLFF. The CDR3 bases are TGCGCCAGCAGTCAATCGACGGGACAGGGGGCTTGGAAACTGTTTTTT.

The chain employs TRBV10-1 and TRBJ2-3, with TRBD2 identical over 8 bases. The CDR3 totals 15 residues. The trim removed 0 bases at V and 6 bases at J, leaving 5 bases unmatched. Germline CDR1 and CDR2: WNHNN and SYGVQD (reference sequence). The CDR3, as DNA: TGCGCCAGCAGTGAGTCTAGCGGGATCGAGGATACGCAGTATTTT. Its translation: CASSESSGIEDTQYF.

This sequence joins TRBV5-1 and TRBJ1-2; 9 bases are a match to TRBD1. CDR1 is SGHRS, CDR2 YFSETQ, per germline. After removal of 4 bases from V and 4 bases from J, the junction contained 5 bases not matched to a gene. This CDR3 has 14 amino acids. CDR3 region: CASSRDREVYGYTF. DNA of the CDR3: TGCGCCAGCAGCCGGGACAGGGAGGTCTATGGCTACACCTTC.

CDR3 residues: CASSLVQFGNTIYF. For the CDR3, the DNA is TGTGCCAGCAGCTTAGTACAGTTTGGAAACACCATATATTTT. The chain recombines TRBV7-8 with TRBJ1-3; D remains unclear. Between the trimmed V and J ends, which lost 1 base and 3 bases, there was a span of 7 bases. CDR1 and CDR2 (germline): SGHVS, FQNEAQ. CDR3 size: 14 residues.

This chain joins TRBV5-4 and TRBJ2-3, with TRBD2 identical over 11 bases. CDR3 length equals 16 residues. From germline, CDR1 is SGHNT and CDR2 YYREEE (reference sequence). The V gene end was trimmed by 3 bases and the J gene end by 6 bases; junction bases not matched to a gene: 9. Written as DNA, the CDR3 is TGTGCCAGCAGCTCTGTACTAGCGGGAGACGGGGATACGCAGTATTTT. It is translated as CASSSVLAGDGDTQYF.

The chain employs TRBV7-8 and TRBJ2-7; 7 bases match TRBD2. In germline, CDR1 is SGHVS, CDR2 FQNEAQ. CDR3 length equals 16 residues. V was clipped by 1 base and J by 2 bases; unmatched bases: 8. The CDR3 bases are TGTGCCAGCAGCTTAGAGTCGGTAGCGGGCACCTACGAGCAGTACTTC. It encodes CASSLESVAGTYEQYF.

V gene TRBV9 combines with J gene TRBJ1-1; the D gene is possibly TRBD1 (6 bases). Trimming shortened V by 4 bases and J by 4 bases, and 14 bases separated the two germline ends. The CDR3 covers 14 residues. From germline, CDR1 is SGDLS and CDR2 YYNGEE. Here the CDR3 reads CASSPGAGATEAFF. In nucleotides, the CDR3 is TGTGCCAGCAGCCCAGGGGCAGGGGCCACTGAAGCTTTCTTT.

The chain joins TRBV25-1 to TRBJ1-1; no definite D call. The germline V gene has CDR1 MGHDK and CDR2 SYGVNS. The ends were cut back, 1 base at V and 4 bases at J, with 19 bases in the middle. The CDR3 is made up of 17 amino acids. This chain's CDR3 is CASSEFYLGRDATEAFF. CDR3 in DNA: TGTGCCAGCAGTGAATTTTATTTGGGTCGGGATGCCACTGAAGCTTTCTTT. The full variable domain, in which reference TRBV25-1 and TRBJ1-1 provide the parts outside the CDR3, is EADIYQTPRYLVIGTGKKITLECSQTMGHDKMYWYQQDPGMELHLIHYSYGVNSTEKGDLSSESTVSRIRTEHFPLTLESARPSHTSQYLCASSEFYLGRDATEAFFGQGTRLTVV.

The V and J genes are TRBV7-6 and TRBJ1-2, with a weak D call TRBD1 (6 bases). Germline loops: CDR1 SGHVS, CDR2 FNYEAQ. This CDR3 region has 13 residues. With 5 bases removed from V and 2 bases from J, the gap between germline ends came to 9 bases. The CDR3 region has the DNA TGTGCCAGCAGCATGGACAGAAACTATGGCTACACCTTC. Amino acid sequence: CASSMDRNYGYTF. Looking up the rest from reference TRBV7-6 and TRBJ1-2 gives the full variable domain: GAGVSQSPRYKVTKRGQDVALRCDPISGHVSLYWYRQALGQGPEFLTYFNYEAQQDKSGLPNDRFSAERPEGSISTLTIQRTEQRDSAMYRCASSMDRNYGYTFGSGTRLTVV.

The V gene is TRBV2, the J gene TRBJ2-1; 14 bases line up with TRBD2. Germline loops: CDR1 SNHLY, CDR2 FYNNEI. CDR3 size: 15 residues. Losses at the gene ends were 8 bases for V and 9 bases for J; bases not matched to a gene: 9. The CDR3 DNA sequence: TGTGCCAGCCGACTAGCGGGAGGGCGGTTTTCTGAGCAGTTCTTC. It is translated as CASRLAGGRFSEQFF.

The V and J genes are TRBV27 and TRBJ2-5; 9 nucleotides match TRBD1. Germline V CDR1 and CDR2: MNHEY, SMNVEV (reference sequence). The ends lost 5 bases at V and 4 bases at J; junction bases unmatched: 5. This CDR3 comprises 14 residues. CDR3 sequence reads: CASSPPGQGETQYF. The CDR3 nucleotides are TGTGCCAGCAGTCCACCGGGACAGGGAGAGACCCAGTACTTC.

V and J are TRBV6-5 and TRBJ2-5; the match to TRBD1 covers 12 bases. This CDR3 has 15 residues. Trimming took 0 bases from V and 5 from J; bases not matched to a gene: 1. Germline V gene data show CDR1 as MNHEY and CDR2 as SVGAGI. The CDR3 protein is CASSYSGQGAETQYF. CDR3 bases: TGTGCCAGCAGTTACTCGGGACAGGGGGCCGAGACCCAGTACTTC.